The 20 T cell receptor beta chains given below trace back to one sample, sequenced in a study of T cells in Graves' hyperthyroidism and ophthalmopathy. What was amplified from RNA transcripts were TCR beta CDR3 regions. The primer set for the first-round RT-PCR of the TCR CDR3 was HTBI. TCRdb redid the calling of the multiplex PCR reads with MiXCR, one entry per CDR3 protein. Among 560,000 or so distinct CDR3 sequences listed, approximately 20% were seen once. The sequenced material came from blood. The receptors were sampled from a man aged 40-49 years with Graves' ophthalmopathy.

The J gene is TRBJ2-5, the V gene TRBV5-1; tentatively, D is TRBD1 (7 bases). The V gene's germline CDR1 is SGHRS and CDR2 YFSETQ. With 6 bases removed from V and 5 bases from J, the gap between germline ends came to 20 bases. The CDR3 has 15 residues. CDR3: CASTQLTGAGETQYF. The CDR3 DNA reads TGCGCCAGCACCCAACTAACAGGGGCGGGGGAGACCCAGTACTTC.

This clonotype has a handful of counts. The rearrangement links TRBV3-1 to TRBJ1-3; D may be TRBD1 (6 bases). The germline gives CDR1 LGHDT, CDR2 YNNKEL (reference sequence). V was pared by 0 bases and J by 1 base, with 16 bases between. CDR3 length: 18 amino acids. This CDR3 reads CASSQDRWPGASGNTIYF. DNA for the CDR3: TGTGCCAGCAGCCAAGATCGGTGGCCGGGGGCTTCTGGAAACACCATATATTTT. Filled out from reference TRBV3-1 and TRBJ1-3, the complete variable domain reads DTAVSQTPKYLVTQMGNDKSIKCEQNLGHDTMYWYKQDSKKFLKIMFSYNNKELIINETVPNRFSPKSPDKAHLNLHINSLELGDSAVYFCASSQDRWPGASGNTIYFGEGSWLTVV.

CDR3 sequence reads: CASSFRGVKRPQHF. In DNA, the CDR3 is TGTGCCAGCAGTTTCAGGGGAGTAAAAAGGCCCCAGCATTTT. The chain has TRBV12-3 or TRBV12-4 and TRBJ1-5; maybe TRBD1 (6 bases). V lost 3 bases and J 9 bases, leaving 15 bases between the germline ends. The CDR3 totals 14 residues.

This chain links TRBV30 with TRBJ2-7; 9 bases match TRBD1. V trimming: 8 bases; J trimming: 5 bases; junction bases outside the gene matches: 13. Germline values: CDR1 GTSNPN, CDR2 SVGIG (reference sequence). The length of the CDR3 is 14 residues. For the CDR3, the DNA is TGTGCCAGTAGTATGCCCCGGGACAGGGACGAGCAGTACTTC. Translation gives CASSMPRDRDEQYF.

A few counts support this clonotype. The chain combines TRBV5-4 with TRBJ1-1; the match to TRBD1 covers 7 bases. This CDR3 has 14 amino acids. CDR1 is SGHNT, CDR2 YYREEE, per germline (reference sequence). Unmatched junction bases numbered 3, after V lost 4 bases and J lost 0 bases. As DNA, the CDR3 is TGTGCCAGCAGCGTACAGGGGTTGAACACTGAAGCTTTCTTT. This gives the protein CASSVQGLNTEAFF.

The rearrangement uses TRBV7-9 and TRBJ1-2; 9 bases are shared with TRBD1. The length of the CDR3 is 16 residues. Trimming took 5 bases from V and 7 from J; bases not matched to a gene: 14. Per germline, CDR1 SEHNR and CDR2 FQNEAQ (reference sequence). The CDR3 sequence is CASSTGQGHERGGYTF. The CDR3 DNA reads TGTGCCAGCAGCACCGGACAGGGGCACGAGCGAGGTGGCTACACCTTC.

A note on this clonotype: Given a much more abundant clone one base away, this may be a read error. The chain recombines TRBV30 with TRBJ2-7; TRBD1 aligns across 9 bases. CDR1 and CDR2 (germline): GTSNPN, SVGIG (reference sequence). The V segment lost 5 bases and the J segment 4 bases; nucleotides outside the gene matches: 9. The CDR3 extends over 14 amino acids. The CDR3 reads CAWGGTGRVYEQYF. CDR3 nucleotides: TGTGCCTGGGGAGGGACAGGGAGGGTGTACGAGCAGTACTTC.

In this sample, this clonotype turned up many times. This chain links TRBV5-1 with TRBJ2-1; D possibly corresponds to TRBD2 (6 bases). CDR3 length equals 15 residues. Trimming removed 6 bases from V and 3 bases from J, with 16 bases in between. The germline gives CDR1 SGHRS, CDR2 YFSETQ. CDR3 in amino acids: CASTPGTQLYNEQFF. DNA of the CDR3: TGCGCCAGCACCCCCGGGACTCAACTCTACAATGAGCAGTTCTTC.

This clonotype was recorded many times. V usage is TRBV11-2 and J usage is TRBJ2-5; 12 bases align to TRBD2. The CDR3 covers 15 residues. Germline assignment: CDR1 SGHAT and CDR2 FQNNGV. Trimming removed 5 bases from V and 4 bases from J; junction bases left unmatched: 5. CDR3 sequence reads: CASSGLAGGGETQYF. The CDR3 DNA is TGTGCCAGCAGCGGGCTAGCGGGAGGGGGAGAGACCCAGTACTTC.

The chain recombines TRBV7-9 with TRBJ2-7; D gene uncertain. This CDR3 has 13 amino acids. V dropped 5 bases and J dropped 7 bases, with 15 bases sitting between them. Germline V CDR1 and CDR2: SEHNR, FQNEAQ (reference sequence). CDR3: CASSRPGRNEQYF. The CDR3, as DNA: TGTGCCAGCAGCAGACCAGGAAGAAATGAGCAGTACTTC.

This clonotype was seen a handful of times. The chain carries TRBV20-1 and TRBJ2-5; the D call may be TRBD1 or TRBD2 (5 bases each). V was pared by 5 bases and J by 5 bases, with 15 bases between. Germline CDR1 and CDR2: DFQATT and SNEGSKA (reference sequence). This CDR3 comprises 13 residues. The CDR3 bases are TGCAGTGCTCCCGGGACGGGGACGGAGACCCAGTACTTC. It translates to CSAPGTGTETQYF.

V gene TRBV11-1 combines with J gene TRBJ2-3; TRBD2 agrees at 13 bases. J was trimmed by 4 bases and V by 3 bases; bases with no gene match: 4. The V gene's germline CDR1 is SGHAT and CDR2 FQDESV (reference sequence). The CDR3 is made up of 16 amino acids. The chain's CDR3 is CASSFGTSGAADTQYF. The DNA for the CDR3 is TGTGCCAGCAGCTTCGGGACTAGCGGGGCCGCAGATACGCAGTATTTT.

The V gene is TRBV9, the J gene TRBJ1-3; D is undetermined. CDR3 length: 15 residues. V gave up 0 bases and J gave up 0 bases, with 7 bases separating them. Per germline, CDR1 SGDLS and CDR2 YYNGEE. Written as DNA, the CDR3 is TGTGCCAGCAGCGTAGGCATTAACTCTGGAAACACCATATATTTT. It encodes CASSVGINSGNTIYF.

The chain links TRBV5-6 to TRBJ2-5, with 7 nucleotides matching TRBD2. The CDR3 is 15 amino acids. V was clipped by 4 bases and J by 2 bases; unmatched bases: 8. CDR1 and CDR2 from the germline V gene are SGHDT and YYEEEE. CDR3 protein: CASSRDQREQETQYF. DNA of the CDR3: TGTGCCAGCAGCCGAGACCAGCGGGAACAAGAGACCCAGTACTTC.

The table lists this clonotype with a few counts. This chain joins TRBV2 and TRBJ1-3, with unresolved D. This CDR3 is built from 12 residues. CDR1 is SNHLY, CDR2 FYNNEI, per germline. Trimming pared 2 bases from V and 4 bases from J, leaving 3 bases between. The CDR3 reads CASSENGNTIYF. The CDR3 nucleotides are TGTGCCAGCAGTGAAAACGGAAACACCATATATTTT.

The table lists this clonotype with a few counts. DNA for the CDR3: TGTGCCTGGACCCTCACGGACGTCCTGACTTTC. Amino acid sequence: CAWTLTDVLTF. V gene TRBV30 combines with J gene TRBJ2-6; D is undetermined. CDR1 is GTSNPN and CDR2 is SVGIG in the germline V gene (reference sequence). Trimming stripped 4 bases from V and 11 bases from J, with 9 bases between. This CDR3 contains 11 residues.

The genes are TRBV7-3 and TRBJ2-5; 12 bases line up with TRBD1. With 8 bases clipped from V and 4 bases from J, the junction kept 20 bases outside the gene matches. Germline CDR1 is SGHTA and CDR2 is FQGTGA. The CDR3 extends over 19 amino acids. The CDR3 spells CASSPRGAGTGGRRETQYF. In DNA form, the CDR3 reads TGTGCCAGCTCGCCCCGGGGGGCCGGGACAGGGGGCCGACGAGAGACCCAGTACTTC.

Only a few counts were recorded for this clonotype. The CDR3 region is CASRIPPDGLNTEAFF. The CDR3 region has the DNA TGTGCCAGCAGAATACCGCCGGACGGGTTGAACACTGAAGCTTTCTTT. The chain is built from TRBV6-2 or TRBV6-3 and TRBJ1-1, with D hard to call. V was trimmed by 6 bases and J by 0 bases, leaving 17 bases between them. Germline V gene sequence: CDR1 MNHEY, CDR2 SVGEGT. This CDR3 comprises 16 residues.

This clonotype showed up just a few times. This rearrangement joins TRBV20-1 to TRBJ1-1; unclear D gene. Per the germline V gene, CDR1 is DFQATT and CDR2 is SNEGSKA (reference sequence). V lost 5 bases, J lost 1 base, and 14 bases lay in between. This CDR3 contains 14 residues. CDR3 in amino acids: CSARWAWGNTEAFF. In nucleotides, the CDR3 is TGCAGTGCTCGGTGGGCTTGGGGGAACACTGAAGCTTTCTTT.

CDR3 in DNA: TGCGCCAGCAGCCAAGTTTCTAGCGGGAAGTATGAGCAGTTCTTC. Protein product: CASSQVSSGKYEQFF. This chain joins TRBV4-1 and TRBJ2-1; 9 bases map to TRBD2. Trimming cost V 1 base and J 8 bases; bases outside gene matches: 6. Germline V gene lookup returns CDR1 MGHRA and CDR2 YSYEKL. The CDR3 consists of 15 residues.